This T cell receptor beta chain was profiled in a study of CD8+CD57+ T cells in acquired aplastic anemia. Whole-study findings and limits: The study identified roughly 31 CD8+ CDR3 sequences shared by patients and controls.

V lost 4 bases and J lost 3; bases outside the gene matches: 5. The CDR3 spans 14 residues. Germline CDR1 reads SGDLS; CDR2 reads YYNGEE. It was genomic DNA that served as the template for profiling TCR beta VDJ and CDR3. Each CDR3 protein is one row after TCRdb ran MiXCR on the reads. There are 180,000 or so distinct CDR3 sequences in the sample; less than 60% occur only once, and under 2% lies in the top ten. About this clonotype: Antigen: not known.

The authors sequenced patients whose flow cytometry had shown CD8+CD57+ cell expansion. Diagnosis of severe acquired aplastic anemia applied to all patients. The study sampled blood from patients who had received no therapy. The genes are TRBV9 and TRBJ2-3; 7 bases fit TRBD1. Sequences were obtained from sorted CD4+, CD8+, or CD8+CD57+ T cells (not recorded which) from PBMCs. The receptor was isolated from a human donor with aplastic anemia. Here the CDR3 reads CASSLGQYTDTQYF. The CDR3 nucleotides read TGTGCCAGCAGCCTGGGACAGTATACAGATACGCAGTATTTT.